This T cell receptor (beta chain) emerged from a study of T cell responses to AZD1222 COVID-19 vaccine. Study results and limitations: Vaccine-related CD4 TCRs covered spike, predominating at 160-218 and 743-854. Baseline seropositivity occurred in only six AZD1222 recipients. A mostly white British donor set with more females was recruited, and clonal diversity was possibly underestimated. Unmutated variant regions reportedly attract nearly half of all spike-specific TCRs.

Clones were sequenced by immunoSEQ multiplex PCR, and TCRdb holds only the in-frame ones, with some missing. The repertoire holds over 75,000 clones, with about nine tenths as singletons. CDR1 and CDR2 from the germline V gene are SGHTS and YDEGEE. The CDR3 has 13 amino acids. V lost 4 bases and J lost 1, with 8 bases in between. In the case of this clone: Its antigen remains unknown.

The receptor was isolated from an adult in good health. The V and J genes are TRBV5-8 and TRBJ1-1, with D hard to call. Sample: peripheral blood, taken on day 0 of AZD1222 vaccination. The CDR3 DNA follows: TGTGCCAGCAGCCGAACCCCGAACACTGAAGCTTTCTTT. Its protein is CASSRTPNTEAFF.